What follows are 6 T cell receptor beta chains derived from one specimen sequenced in a study of beta chain features in type 1 diabetes. Their antigen targets remain unknown. General study points: Shortening of TCRB CDR3s, moderate but significant, appeared in all four CD4+ subsets of Type 1 diabetes patients.

Expressed TCRB transcripts were sequenced after all isolated RNA was converted to cDNA. The method was immunoSEQ multiplex PCR; TCRdb's version includes in-frame clones alone and lacks a portion of them. The sample holds hundreds of thousands of clones, about 11% seen once. Sequencing was carried out using naive CD4+ T cells from blood. The receptors originated from a man aged 30 to 39 with type 1 diabetes.

V usage is TRBV5-6 and J usage is TRBJ2-1; perhaps TRBD2 as D (7 bases). CDR1 is SGHDT and CDR2 is YYEEEE in the germline V gene. The CDR3 is 16 amino acids. With 3 bases removed from V and 4 bases from J, the gap between germline ends came to 17 bases. The CDR3 here is CASSSGGGALYNEQFF. The CDR3 DNA follows: TGTGCCAGCAGCTCGGGGGGCGGAGCTCTTTACAATGAGCAGTTCTTC.

This chain joins TRBV7-2 and TRBJ2-1; 8 nucleotides align to TRBD1. Germline V gene sequence: CDR1 SGHTA, CDR2 FQGNSA. V lost 5 bases to trimming and J lost 8 bases; unmatched junction nucleotides: 8. The CDR3 totals 14 residues. The CDR3 reads CASSPYQGAHEQFF. For the CDR3, the DNA is TGTGCCAGCAGCCCCTACCAGGGGGCGCATGAGCAGTTCTTC.

A few counts support this clone. This chain links TRBV6-5 with TRBJ2-1; tentative D call: TRBD1 (6 bases). The CDR3 contains 14 residues. CDR1 is MNHEY, CDR2 SVGAGI, per germline. Trimming shortened V by 2 bases and J by 5 bases, and 10 bases separated the two germline ends. This CDR3 reads CASSYGGVDNEQFF. The CDR3 region has the DNA TGTGCCAGCAGTTACGGGGGCGTGGACAATGAGCAGTTCTTC.

This clone occurred a few times. The gene calls are TRBV4-1 and TRBJ2-5; a possible D gene is TRBD2 (5 bases). Per the germline V gene, CDR1 is MGHRA and CDR2 is YSYEKL. V lost 4 bases, J lost 10 bases, and 22 bases lay in between. The CDR3 spans 15 residues. CDR3 protein: CASSRIAGTLTYQYF. In DNA, the CDR3 is TGCGCCAGCAGCCGCATTGCGGGCACCCTGACCTACCAGTACTTC.

The chain has TRBV5-1 and TRBJ2-3, with 9 bases that match TRBD1. Per the germline V gene, CDR1 is SGHRS and CDR2 is YFSETQ. The CDR3 length is 17 residues. V gave up 0 bases and J gave up 4 bases; unmatched junction bases: 9. The CDR3 spells CASSLAPDRGGSDTQYF. DNA of the CDR3: TGCGCCAGCAGCTTGGCTCCGGACAGGGGCGGATCAGATACGCAGTATTTT.

This chain connects TRBV6-6 to TRBJ1-2; D might be TRBD1 (5 bases). The V end was cut by 5 bases, the J end by 6 bases, with 16 bases between. The CDR3 is 14 residues long. Germline values: CDR1 MNHNY, CDR2 SVGAGI (reference sequence). This chain's CDR3 is CASSPRASVDGYTF. CDR3 sequence (DNA): TGTGCCAGCAGTCCCAGGGCATCGGTGGATGGCTACACCTTC.